Below are 19 T cell receptor beta chains sequenced from a single sample in a study of blood T cell repertoires in COVID-19. Data came from immunoSEQ multiplex PCR; TCRdb stores just in-frame clones and leaves some out. In the table there are around 300,000 clones, 75% to 90% of which are singletons. Source material: peripheral blood. The source is a woman aged 50 to 60 with COVID-19, enrolled during active disease.

This chain joins TRBV4-1 and TRBJ2-2; D gene ambiguous. The CDR3 has 14 residues. V dropped 1 base and J dropped 3 bases, with 6 bases sitting between them. Germline V lookup: CDR1 MGHRA, CDR2 YSYEKL. In nucleotides, the CDR3 is TGCGCCAGCAGCCAAGTGGTAGACACCGGGGAGCTGTTTTTT. It translates to CASSQVVDTGELFF.

This chain links TRBV3-1 (or the pseudogene TRBV3-2) with TRBJ2-7; 12 bases map to TRBD2. The CDR3 has 19 residues. Trimming cost V 2 bases and J 5 bases; bases outside gene matches: 16. The germline V gene has CDR1 LGHDT and CDR2 YNNKEL (reference sequence). In DNA, the CDR3 is TGTGCCAGCAGCCAACAGACTAGCGGGAGACCGGGAAAAGCCCACGAGCAGTACTTC. It specifies CASSQQTSGRPGKAHEQYF.

V and J are TRBV4-1 and TRBJ1-5; D may be TRBD1 (5 bases). Germline V gives CDR1 MGHRA, CDR2 YSYEKL. The CDR3 is 15 residues long. V lost 3 bases, J lost 7 bases, and 16 bases lay in between. In nucleotides, the CDR3 is TGCGCCAGCAGCCAGGCTAGGGGTTCTGGACAGCCCCAGCATTTT. Translation: CASSQARGSGQPQHF.

The chain links TRBV4-2 to TRBJ1-4; no reliable D call. The CDR3 contains 15 residues. CDR1 LGHNA and CDR2 YNFKEQ come from the germline V gene. Trimming took 4 bases from V and 0 from J, leaving 9 bases between them. The CDR3 bases are TGTGCCAGCAGCCTGGCACCATCAACTAATGAAAAACTGTTTTTT. Its translation: CASSLAPSTNEKLFF.

The chain employs TRBV7-9 and TRBJ2-7; 7 nucleotides match TRBD2. Germline V gene sequence: CDR1 SEHNR, CDR2 FQNEAQ (reference sequence). This CDR3 comprises 16 residues. V shed 5 bases and J 1 base; nucleotides not matched to a gene: 11. The CDR3 nucleotides are TGTGCCAGCAGCCGCAGAGTAAGCGGGGAGTCCTACGAGCAGTACTTC. As protein: CASSRRVSGESYEQYF. Looking up the rest from reference TRBV7-9 and TRBJ2-7 gives the full variable domain: DTGVSQNPRHKITKRGQNVTFRCDPISEHNRLYWYRQTLGQGPEFLTYFQNEAQLEKSRLLSDRFSAERPKGSFSTLEIQRTEQGDSAMYLCASSRRVSGESYEQYFGPGTRLTVT.

This rearrangement joins TRBV7-6 to TRBJ2-7; no definite D call. V lost 0 bases to trimming and J lost 5 bases, with 17 bases between them. The CDR3 is 16 residues long. The germline gives CDR1 SGHVS, CDR2 FNYEAQ. CDR3 sequence reads: CASSLAYRGKVNEQYF. CDR3 nucleotides: TGTGCCAGCAGCTTAGCGTACCGAGGAAAGGTCAACGAGCAGTACTTC. The entire variable domain, with the rest obtained from reference TRBV7-6 and TRBJ2-7, is as follows: GAGVSQSPRYKVTKRGQDVALRCDPISGHVSLYWYRQALGQGPEFLTYFNYEAQQDKSGLPNDRFSAERPEGSISTLTIQRTEQRDSAMYRCASSLAYRGKVNEQYFGPGTRLTVT.

This chain links TRBV28 with TRBJ2-2; D may be TRBD1 (6 bases). The V end was cut by 6 bases, the J end by 1 base, with 15 bases between. The CDR3 has 16 amino acids. Germline CDR1 reads MDHEN; CDR2 reads SYDVKM. Here the CDR3 reads CASREIRGGNTGELFF. The CDR3 region has the DNA TGTGCCAGCAGGGAGATCAGGGGTGGGAACACCGGGGAGCTGTTTTTT.

The chain employs TRBV6-1 and TRBJ1-2; the match to TRBD1 covers 9 bases. Germline CDR1 and CDR2: MNHNS and SASEGT. Trimming took 1 base from V and 1 from J; bases not matched to a gene: 4. CDR3 length: 16 residues. The CDR3: CASSEDRGRINYGYTF. The CDR3 DNA follows: TGTGCCAGCAGTGAAGACAGGGGGCGTATTAACTATGGCTACACCTTC.

The chain carries TRBV18 and TRBJ2-1; perhaps TRBD1 as D (5 bases). This CDR3 contains 14 residues. Germline V gene data show CDR1 as KGHSH and CDR2 as LQKENI. V lost 0 bases to trimming and J lost 5 bases, with 8 bases between them. For the CDR3, the DNA is TGTGCCAGCTCACCACCGGCAGGGAACAATGAGCAGTTCTTC. It codes for CASSPPAGNNEQFF.

V is TRBV19 and J is TRBJ1-3; TRBD1 agrees at 8 bases. With V trimmed by 1 base and J by 1 base, 6 bases remained unmatched. The CDR3 is 17 amino acids. Germline V gene data show CDR1 as LNHDA and CDR2 as SQIVND (reference sequence). Here the CDR3 reads CASSIGTGTLSGNTIYF. The CDR3 DNA reads TGTGCCAGTAGTATAGGGACAGGGACGTTATCTGGAAACACCATATATTTT. Drawing the rest from reference TRBV19 and TRBJ1-3, the complete variable domain is DGGITQSPKYLFRKEGQNVTLSCEQNLNHDAMYWYRQDPGQGLRLIYYSQIVNDFQKGDIAEGYSVSREKKESFPLTVTSAQKNPTAFYLCASSIGTGTLSGNTIYFGEGSWLTVV.

CDR3 loop: CASSQAGLAGTYEQYF. The CDR3 nucleotides are TGTGCCAGCAGCCAGGCGGGACTAGCGGGGACCTACGAGCAGTACTTC. The V and J genes are TRBV4-2 and TRBJ2-7, with 13 nucleotides matching TRBD2. The CDR3 totals 16 residues. The trim removed 3 bases at V and 2 bases at J, leaving 4 bases unmatched. Germline CDR1 reads LGHNA; CDR2 reads YNFKEQ.

The chain employs TRBV4-2 and TRBJ1-1; 10 bases map to TRBD1. The CDR3 runs to 15 residues. Germline CDR1 and CDR2: LGHNA and YNFKEQ. Trimming removed 1 base from V and 4 bases from J; junction bases left unmatched: 3. CDR3 region: CASSQGDRGGTEAFF. CDR3 in DNA: TGTGCCAGCAGCCAAGGGGACAGGGGAGGCACTGAAGCTTTCTTT.

The V and J genes are TRBV9 and TRBJ2-3, with D possibly being TRBD2 (6 bases). The CDR3 is 14 residues long. V was shortened by 3 bases and J by 1 base, with 9 bases between the two germline ends. Germline assignment: CDR1 SGDLS and CDR2 YYNGEE. Here the CDR3 DNA reads TGTGCCAGCAGCGAACTAGCTGGCACAGATACGCAGTATTTT. Its translation: CASSELAGTDTQYF.

The chain employs TRBV11-3 and TRBJ1-3, with 8 bases matching TRBD1. The CDR3 sequence is 14 residues long. Germline CDR1 reads SGHNT; CDR2 reads YENEEA. The J segment lost 5 bases and the V segment lost 6 bases, leaving 6 bases of the junction unmatched. In DNA form, the CDR3 reads TGTGCCAGCAGGAGAGACAGGGGACGAAACACCATATATTTT. Translation gives CASRRDRGRNTIYF.

CDR3 region: CASSLAGAGGAYRQFF. The DNA of the CDR3 is TGTGCCAGCAGCTTAGCAGGTGCGGGGGGAGCCTATAGGCAGTTCTTC. The rearrangement joins TRBV7-2 to TRBJ2-1; 8 nucleotides line up with TRBD2. Per the germline V gene, CDR1 is SGHTA and CDR2 is FQGNSA. V lost 0 bases to trimming and J lost 12 bases; unmatched junction nucleotides: 13. The CDR3 extends over 16 amino acids.

V usage is TRBV10-2 and J usage is TRBJ2-7, with D possibly being TRBD1 (6 bases). V was trimmed by 8 bases and J by 1 base, leaving 18 bases between them. The CDR3 extends over 15 amino acids. Germline V gene lookup returns CDR1 WSHSY and CDR2 SAAADI. The CDR3 region has the DNA TGCGCCAGCCTGGGGGCGTTCTCGGGATCCTACGAGCAGTACTTC. This translates into CASLGAFSGSYEQYF.

The chain links TRBV9 to TRBJ2-2; D call uncertain. Between the trimmed V and J ends, which lost 4 bases and 5 bases, there was a span of 15 bases. Germline values: CDR1 SGDLS, CDR2 YYNGEE. The CDR3 extends over 15 amino acids. Here the CDR3 DNA reads TGTGCCAGCAGCCGCTCTGGGCTCCCAACCGGGGAGCTGTTTTTT. Translating gives CASSRSGLPTGELFF.

V gene TRBV14 combines with J gene TRBJ1-4; 8 positions agree with TRBD1. The CDR3 contains 18 residues. V was clipped by 3 bases and J by 3 bases; unmatched bases: 12. Germline V gene data show CDR1 as SGHDN and CDR2 as FVKESK. CDR3: CASSHVGQGPPSNEKLFF. The CDR3 coding sequence is TGTGCCAGCAGCCATGTCGGACAGGGACCCCCTTCTAATGAAAAACTGTTTTTT. The full variable domain, completed using reference TRBV14 and TRBJ1-4, is EAGVTQFPSHSVIEKGQTVTLRCDPISGHDNLYWYRRVMGKEIKFLLHFVKESKQDESGMPNNRFLAERTGGTYSTLKVQPAELEDSGVYFCASSHVGQGPPSNEKLFFGSGTQLSVL.

The chain has TRBV25-1 and TRBJ1-4; D not certain. Trimming pared 0 bases from V and 7 bases from J, leaving 12 bases between. Germline-derived CDR1 and CDR2 are MGHDK and SYGVNS. The CDR3 length is 15 residues. The CDR3 coding sequence is TGTGCCAGCAGTGAATATGCAGGCGTTGTTGAAAAACTGTTTTTT. Protein sequence: CASSEYAGVVEKLFF.